Listed here is a single T cell receptor beta chain. What it binds is not known. Reverse transcribing all isolated RNA meant expressed TCRB transcripts were sequenced. The assay was immunoSEQ multiplex PCR, and TCRdb's table has in-frame clones only and misses some. The sample has a few hundred thousand clones, roughly 16% seen once; the top ten hold about 0.018%. These data come from a study of beta chain features in type 1 diabetes. Germline values: CDR1 GTSNPN, CDR2 SVGIG (reference sequence). The CDR3 has 14 amino acids. Trimming took 3 bases from V and 5 from J; bases not matched to a gene: 3. Study-wide results and limits: cDNA-based reads could over-represent cells with high TCR expression.

The sequenced sample was naive CD4+ T cells from blood. The clonotype comes from a woman aged 18-29 years in good health. J is TRBJ2-7 and V is TRBV30; 14 bases match TRBD2. The CDR3 nucleotides read TGTGCCTGGAGGCCGGGACTAGCGGGAGACGAGCAGTACTTC. It encodes CAWRPGLAGDEQYF.